Listed here is a single T cell receptor beta chain. Its specificity is not known. This specimen comes from a study of OX40 agonist ivuxolimab in advanced cancers. Findings and caveats of the study: At doses 0.1 to 3.0 mg/kg, CD4+ and CD8+ clones expanded. Antigens targeted by the expanded peripheral T cells were not determined.

The table came from immunoSEQ multiplex PCR; TCRdb's copy has only in-frame clones and leaves some out. The sample lists about 79,000 clones, just over 85% occurring once. Trimming shortened V by 4 bases and J by 2 bases, and 9 bases separated the two germline ends. The CDR3 totals 13 residues. Germline CDR1 SGHRS, CDR2 YFSETQ. The sampling schedule covered blood at baseline, cycle 4 day 1, and cycle 7 day 1. The sequenced sample was CD4+ or CD8+ T cells sorted from blood, obtained in a trial of the OX40 agonist ivuxolimab. The receptor comes from an adult with an advanced solid tumor such as melanoma, head and neck, liver or kidney cancer. The chain carries TRBV5-1 and TRBJ1-1; no firm D call. CDR3 sequence reads: CASSANGNTEAFF. As DNA, the CDR3 is TGCGCCAGCAGCGCCAACGGTAACACTGAAGCTTTCTTT.